These 4 T cell receptor beta chains originate from one sample sequenced in a study of shared clonotypes between healthy human individuals. Using immunoSEQ multiplex PCR, the repertoire was profiled, and TCRdb retains in-frame clones only, with some absent. The sample has some 2,000,000 clones; 90% to 97% are singletons. The sequenced sample consisted of naive CD4+ T cells sorted from blood. Subset noted: CD45RA+ positively selected. The receptors derive from a man aged 18 to 30 in good health.

This chain uses TRBV11-2 with TRBJ2-3, with 8 bases that match TRBD1. Germline CDR1 reads SGHAT; CDR2 reads FQNNGV. CDR3 length: 16 residues. V dropped 6 bases and J dropped 2; count of bases not matched to a gene: 10. Written as DNA, the CDR3 is TGTGCCAGCAGACGTTTAAGACAGGGGCCCACAGATACGCAGTATTTT. Protein: CASRRLRQGPTDTQYF.

The chain uses TRBV5-1 and TRBJ2-7; D might be TRBD1 (5 bases). The V gene's germline CDR1 is SGHRS and CDR2 YFSETQ. The ends were cut back, 7 bases at V and 2 bases at J, with 13 bases in the middle. The CDR3 is 13 amino acids. The CDR3 region is CASPRGLAYEQYF. For the CDR3, the DNA is TGCGCCAGCCCAAGGGGCCTCGCCTACGAGCAGTACTTC. The full variable domain, in which reference TRBV5-1 and TRBJ2-7 provide the parts outside the CDR3, is KAGVTQTPRYLIKTRGQQVTLSCSPISGHRSVSWYQQTPGQGLQFLFEYFSETQRNKGNFPGRFSGRQFSNSRSEMNVSTLELGDSALYLCASPRGLAYEQYFGPGTRLTVT.

This clone was observed a handful of times. In DNA form, the CDR3 reads TGTGCCAGCAGCTTAGTTTTGGAGAGTAGCACCATATATTTT. Its translation is CASSLVLESSTIYF. The chain combines TRBV7-8 with TRBJ1-3; D is unclear. The germline V and J ends were trimmed by 1 base and 9 bases, with 13 bases remaining between them. Germline CDR1 SGHVS, CDR2 FQNEAQ. The CDR3 loop spans 14 amino acids.

The V call is TRBV7-2, the J call TRBJ2-7, with a tentative D call TRBD1 (6 bases). The V end was cut by 2 bases, the J end by 6 bases, with 11 bases between. Germline CDR1 SGHTA, CDR2 FQGNSA. The length of the CDR3 is 13 residues. The CDR3 region has the DNA TGTGCCAGCAGCTTACGACAGGTTGGCGAGCAGTACTTC. It translates to CASSLRQVGEQYF.